What follows are 22 T cell receptor beta chains derived from one specimen sequenced in a study of blood T cell repertoires in COVID-19. Data came from immunoSEQ multiplex PCR; TCRdb stores just in-frame clones and leaves some out. The table records fewer than 150,000 clones, approximately 82% of them present only once. Sequenced input: peripheral blood. The receptors derive from a man between 60 and 70 years old who had recovered from COVID-19.

The chain recombines TRBV7-2 with TRBJ2-3, with TRBD1 identical over 8 bases. J lost 3 bases, V lost 2 bases, and 7 bases had no gene match. The CDR3 totals 16 residues. The germline V gene has CDR1 SGHTA and CDR2 FQGNSA. CDR3 coding DNA: TGTGCCAGCAGCTTATTGGACAGGGTGGAGACAGATACGCAGTATTTT. This gives the protein CASSLLDRVETDTQYF. Full variable domain (missing parts from reference TRBV7-2 and TRBJ2-3): GAGVSQSPSNKVTEKGKDVELRCDPISGHTALYWYRQSLGQGLEFLIYFQGNSAPDKSGLPSDRFSAERTGGSVSTLTIQRTQQEDSAVYLCASSLLDRVETDTQYFGPGTRLTVL.

This clone showed up just once. This chain links TRBV5-4 with TRBJ2-5, with TRBD1 as a possible D gene (6 bases). The germline gives CDR1 SGHNT, CDR2 YYREEE (reference sequence). With 5 bases removed from V and 1 base from J, the gap between germline ends came to 18 bases. CDR3 length: 16 residues. CDR3: CASRGGRGMVQETQYF. The CDR3 bases are TGTGCCAGCAGGGGTGGTAGGGGGATGGTCCAAGAGACCCAGTACTTC.

The chain combines TRBV28 with TRBJ1-3; 9 positions agree with TRBD1. The V segment lost 3 bases and the J segment 2 bases; nucleotides outside the gene matches: 14. Germline assignment: CDR1 MDHEN and CDR2 SYDVKM. This CDR3 region has 19 residues. CDR3 region: CASSFAHRPTGGPGNTIYF. CDR3 nucleotides: TGTGCCAGCAGTTTCGCCCACCGCCCGACAGGGGGACCTGGAAACACCATATATTTT.

J is TRBJ2-2 and V is TRBV28, with 12 bases that match TRBD1. Germline CDR1 is MDHEN and CDR2 is SYDVKM. V lost 8 bases and J lost 7; bases outside the gene matches: 5. The CDR3 runs to 14 residues. The CDR3: CASRDRGRIGELFF. The CDR3 region has the DNA TGTGCCAGCCGGGACAGGGGGCGGATCGGGGAGCTGTTTTTT.

This chain connects TRBV28 to TRBJ2-1; no definite D call. This CDR3 has 12 amino acids. Trimming took off 7 bases at V and 0 bases at J, with 4 bases between the two ends. The germline CDR1 and CDR2 sequences are MDHEN and SYDVKM. The CDR3 sequence: CASTSSYNEQFF. CDR3 nucleotide sequence: TGTGCCAGCACGTCCTCCTACAATGAGCAGTTCTTC.

V and J are TRBV5-4 and TRBJ2-5; 11 bases fit TRBD1. This CDR3 contains 15 residues. Looked up from germline, CDR1 is SGHNT and CDR2 is YYREEE (reference sequence). V shed 3 bases and J 4 bases; nucleotides not matched to a gene: 5. In DNA, the CDR3 is TGTGCCAGCAGCTGGGGACAGGGGGAGACAGAGACCCAGTACTTC. It is translated as CASSWGQGETETQYF.

This sequence joins TRBV19 and TRBJ2-5; 11 bases align to TRBD2. The junction had 6 bases not matched to a gene; V was cut back by 4 bases and J by 5 bases. Germline loops: CDR1 LNHDA, CDR2 SQIVND (reference sequence). The CDR3 length is 15 residues. The DNA for the CDR3 is TGTGCCAGTAGTACCGGGACTAGCGGTTTGGAGACCCAGTACTTC. Translating it yields CASSTGTSGLETQYF.

The gene calls are TRBV30 and TRBJ2-6, with TRBD1 as a possible D gene (5 bases). Germline-derived CDR1 and CDR2 are GTSNPN and SVGIG (reference sequence). V was clipped by 4 bases and J by 0 bases, with 16 bases between them. This CDR3 has 17 amino acids. The CDR3 here is CAWKGQGFNSGANVLTF. The CDR3 bases are TGTGCCTGGAAGGGGCAGGGCTTCAACTCTGGGGCCAACGTCCTGACTTTC.

V usage is TRBV29-1 and J usage is TRBJ2-7; a weak D match, TRBD1 (5 bases). V gave up 7 bases and J gave up 2 bases, with 9 bases separating them. Germline V lookup: CDR1 SQVTM, CDR2 ANQGSEA. CDR3 length equals 11 residues. CDR3 DNA sequence: TGCAGCGCCGAACAGGCCTACGAGCAGTACTTC. Residues: CSAEQAYEQYF.

This clone is a singleton in its sample. This chain joins TRBV28 and TRBJ2-5; 7 bases are a match to TRBD2. The CDR3 spans 18 residues. V was clipped by 6 bases and J by 3 bases; unmatched bases: 19. The germline CDR1 and CDR2 sequences are MDHEN and SYDVKM. The CDR3 sequence is CASSPGGAGSSREETQYF. CDR3 bases: TGTGCCAGCAGCCCGGGGGGAGCGGGATCCTCCCGGGAAGAGACCCAGTACTTC.

This clone was counted only a few times. V is TRBV4-2 and J is TRBJ1-6; D is possibly TRBD1 (6 bases). Germline CDR1 reads LGHNA; CDR2 reads YNFKEQ. V was trimmed by 1 base and J by 9 bases, leaving 13 bases between them. CDR3 size: 15 residues. In nucleotides, the CDR3 is TGTGCCAGCAGCCAAGTTCGCCAGGGGCGTTCACCCCTCCACTTT. This codes for CASSQVRQGRSPLHF.

The chain has TRBV6-4 and TRBJ2-7; TRBD1 is a possible D gene (5 bases). CDR1 and CDR2 from the germline V gene are MRHNA and SNTAGT. There are 14 residues in the CDR3. The V and J ends lost 6 bases and 5 bases respectively, with 17 bases between them. The CDR3 spells CASSRPQGAHEQYF. DNA of the CDR3: TGTGCCAGCAGCCGTCCGCAGGGCGCCCACGAGCAGTACTTC.

The chain's CDR3 is CASSQVGTEVNYGYTF. The DNA of the CDR3 is TGCGCCAGCAGCCAAGTTGGGACAGAGGTTAACTATGGCTACACCTTC. This chain connects TRBV4-1 to TRBJ1-2; 7 nucleotides align to TRBD1. This CDR3 comprises 16 residues. Germline values: CDR1 MGHRA, CDR2 YSYEKL. J lost 1 base, V lost 1 base, and 6 bases had no gene match.

This clone was detected once. The chain employs TRBV12-3 or TRBV12-4 and TRBJ2-7, with TRBD2 as a possible D gene (5 bases). V was shortened by 5 bases and J by 7 bases, with 15 bases between the two germline ends. The CDR3 spans 13 residues. This chain's CDR3 is CASSVGGLGEQYF. In nucleotides, the CDR3 is TGTGCCAGCAGTGTGGGCGGGCTGGGGGAGCAGTACTTC.

CDR3 sequence: CASGRGTNLYEQYF. The CDR3 bases are TGTGCCAGCGGGCGGGGGACAAATCTCTACGAGCAGTACTTC. The chain combines TRBV9 with TRBJ2-7; tentatively, D is TRBD2 (7 bases). The CDR3 totals 14 residues. Trimming took 7 bases from V and 3 from J, leaving 17 bases between them. Germline V gene lookup returns CDR1 SGDLS and CDR2 YYNGEE.

In its sample, this clone was seen a few times. V gene TRBV27 combines with J gene TRBJ1-5; a weak D match, TRBD1 (6 bases). CDR1 and CDR2 (germline): MNHEY, SMNVEV (reference sequence). The CDR3 length is 16 residues. Trimming cost V 5 bases and J 6 bases, with 20 bases left between them. CDR3 DNA: TGTGCCAGCAGTCCCCGAACAGGGTCGAATGCTCAGCCCCAGCATTTT. This sequence encodes CASSPRTGSNAQPQHF.

The chain carries TRBV9 and TRBJ2-5; 10 bases align to TRBD2. Germline V lookup: CDR1 SGDLS, CDR2 YYNGEE. CDR3 length: 15 amino acids. V dropped 3 bases and J dropped 5; count of bases not matched to a gene: 7. CDR3: CASSEAGGSRETQYF. CDR3 DNA: TGTGCCAGCAGCGAAGCGGGAGGGTCTCGGGAGACCCAGTACTTC.

This sequence joins TRBV7-8 and TRBJ2-4, with D possibly being TRBD1 (6 bases). The CDR3 is 14 residues long. V was cut by 2 bases and J by 7 bases, with 12 bases left in between. Germline V lookup: CDR1 SGHVS, CDR2 FQNEAQ. CDR3 bases: TGTGCCAGCAGCTTATCTGGGGGCGCGAACATTCAGTACTTC. As protein: CASSLSGGANIQYF.

The genes are TRBV19 and TRBJ2-2; 9 bases agree with TRBD1. The V segment lost 5 bases and the J segment 7 bases; nucleotides outside the gene matches: 8. Germline lookup yields CDR1 LNHDA and CDR2 SQIVND (reference sequence). The CDR3 sequence is 15 residues long. Here the CDR3 DNA reads TGTGCCAGTAGTCGGGACAGGGTAAACGACGGGGAGCTGTTTTTT. Its translation is CASSRDRVNDGELFF.

The chain combines TRBV7-6 with TRBJ2-1; TRBD2 matches 11 bases. The V gene's germline CDR1 is SGHVS and CDR2 FNYEAQ. This CDR3 is 15 amino acids long. V gave up 5 bases and J gave up 4 bases; unmatched junction bases: 4. The CDR3 here is CASSQGLADYNEQFF. The CDR3 DNA reads TGTGCCAGCAGCCAGGGACTAGCGGATTACAATGAGCAGTTCTTC.

This clone turned up a few times. The V gene is TRBV28, the J gene TRBJ1-2; D remains unclear. The V gene lost 7 bases and the J gene lost 5 bases, with 14 bases spanning the gap. The CDR3 covers 13 residues. Germline CDR1 MDHEN, CDR2 SYDVKM. The CDR3 nucleotides are TGTGCCAGCACTACTGGGCCGGGATATGGCTACACCTTC. This encodes CASTTGPGYGYTF.

The V call is TRBV5-1, the J call TRBJ1-3; D is perhaps TRBD1 (6 bases). The V end lost 6 bases, the J end lost 5 bases, and 18 bases lay between the germline ends. The CDR3 length is 15 residues. Germline V gene data show CDR1 as SGHRS and CDR2 as YFSETQ. This CDR3 reads CASTDTTGSRNTIYF. The CDR3 nucleotides read TGCGCCAGCACCGATACGACAGGATCGAGAAACACCATATATTTT.